The entry that follows covers one T cell receptor beta chain sequence. Peripheral blood came from all dose cohorts at three timepoints. Data came from immunoSEQ multiplex PCR; TCRdb stores just in-frame clones and leaves some out. The sample has approximately 59,000 clones; approximately 80% are singletons. The data belong to a study of OX40 agonist ivuxolimab in advanced cancers. V lost 4 bases to trimming and J lost 2 bases, with 9 bases between them. Germline V gives CDR1 SGHDT, CDR2 YYEEEE. This CDR3 contains 13 residues. The chain joins TRBV5-6 to TRBJ2-5, with D hard to call. Sequencing used CD4+ or CD8+ T cells sorted from blood, obtained in a trial of the OX40 agonist ivuxolimab. The clonotype comes from an adult with an advanced solid tumor such as melanoma, head and neck, liver or kidney cancer. In DNA form, the CDR3 reads TGTGCCAGCAGCCCGGAGATGCAAGAGACCCAGTACTTC. This codes for CASSPEMQETQYF.